The text below deals with one T cell receptor (beta chain). This specimen comes from a study of shared clonotypes between healthy human individuals. Clones were read by immunoSEQ multiplex PCR, and TCRdb kept only the in-frame ones, dropping some. The data show roughly 2.5 million clones, roughly 92% seen once. V was shortened by 5 bases and J by 6 bases, with 25 bases between the two germline ends. Germline CDR1 is LNHDA and CDR2 is SQIVND (reference sequence). The CDR3 has 17 amino acids. V usage is TRBV19 and J usage is TRBJ1-2; D is possibly TRBD1 (5 bases). Sequenced: naive CD4+ T cells sorted from blood. Subset in this sample: CD45RA+ positively selected. This clonotype was obtained from a man between 18 and 35 years old in good health. Here the CDR3 reads CASSSTPRRGGGNGYTF. Here the CDR3 DNA reads TGTGCCAGTAGTTCGACCCCCAGACGGGGGGGAGGGAATGGCTACACCTTC. The variable domain in full, completed from reference TRBV19 and TRBJ1-2, reads DGGITQSPKYLFRKEGQNVTLSCEQNLNHDAMYWYRQDPGQGLRLIYYSQIVNDFQKGDIAEGYSVSREKKESFPLTVTSAQKNPTAFYLCASSSTPRRGGGNGYTFGSGTRLTVV.